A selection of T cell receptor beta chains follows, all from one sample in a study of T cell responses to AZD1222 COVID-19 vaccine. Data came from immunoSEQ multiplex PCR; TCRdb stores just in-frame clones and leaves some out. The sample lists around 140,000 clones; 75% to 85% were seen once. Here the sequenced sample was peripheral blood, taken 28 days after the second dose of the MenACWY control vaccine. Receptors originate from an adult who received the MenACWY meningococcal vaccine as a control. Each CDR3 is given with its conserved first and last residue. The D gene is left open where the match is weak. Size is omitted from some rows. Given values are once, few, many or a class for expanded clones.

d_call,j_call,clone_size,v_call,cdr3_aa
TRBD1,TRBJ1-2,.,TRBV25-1,CASSRQGFTF
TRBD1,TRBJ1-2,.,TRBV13,CASSRGQGTYGYTF
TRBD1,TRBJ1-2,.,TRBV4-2,CASSPDRNYGYTF
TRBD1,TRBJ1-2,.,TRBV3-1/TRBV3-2,CASSNQGGGYGYTF
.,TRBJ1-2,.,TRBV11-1,CASSLGGRSNYGYTF
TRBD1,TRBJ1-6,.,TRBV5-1,CASSSAGTGIWSPLHF
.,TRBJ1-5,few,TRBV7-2,CASSLAREGYQPQHF
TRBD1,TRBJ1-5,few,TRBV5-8,CASSLDRGLDQPQHF
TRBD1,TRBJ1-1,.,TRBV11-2,CASSLARQGMNTEAFF
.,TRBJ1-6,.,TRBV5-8,CASSLGRISRRVYNSPLHF
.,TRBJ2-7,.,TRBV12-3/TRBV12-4,CASRLLPGYEQYF
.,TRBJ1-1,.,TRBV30,CAWKINTEAFF
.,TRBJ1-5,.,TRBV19,CASSIQGSVGSQPQHF
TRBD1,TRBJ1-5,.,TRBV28,CASSFGTGLQPQHF
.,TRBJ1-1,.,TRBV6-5,CATVFRNTEAFF
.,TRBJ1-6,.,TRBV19,CASSMAGGYNSPLHF
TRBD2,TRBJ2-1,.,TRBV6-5,CASSGASGDNEQFF
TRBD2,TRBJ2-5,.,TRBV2,CASSELAGKTQYF
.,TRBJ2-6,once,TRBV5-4,CASSPGGGANVLTF
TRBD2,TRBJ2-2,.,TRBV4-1,CASSPVAGVETGELFF
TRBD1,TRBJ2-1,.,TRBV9,CASSTWTGVNEQFF
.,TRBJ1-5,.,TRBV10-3,CAISEGARGNQPQHF
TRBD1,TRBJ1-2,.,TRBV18,CASSDGQGARGYTF
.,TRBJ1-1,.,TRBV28,CASSLGQGNTEAFF
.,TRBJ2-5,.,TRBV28,CASSFDPFQETQYF
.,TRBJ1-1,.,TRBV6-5,CASNYRDLNTEAFF
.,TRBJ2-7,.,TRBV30,CAWSPRTATYEQYF
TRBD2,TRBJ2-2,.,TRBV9,CASSATRLAGLNTGELFF
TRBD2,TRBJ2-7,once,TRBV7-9,CASSSASGRSYEQYF
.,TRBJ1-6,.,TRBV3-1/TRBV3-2,CASSHVFGAPKESPLHF
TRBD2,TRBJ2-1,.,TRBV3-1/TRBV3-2,CASSHVAGVTYNEQFF
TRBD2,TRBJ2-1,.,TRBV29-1,CSGSAAGGSYNEQFF
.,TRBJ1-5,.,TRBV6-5,CASRDPNQPQHF
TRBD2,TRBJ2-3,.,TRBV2,CASSTTSGSDTQYF
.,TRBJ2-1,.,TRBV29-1,CSAWDNEQFF
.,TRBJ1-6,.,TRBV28,CASSPFRGGNNSPLHF
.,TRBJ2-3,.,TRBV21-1,CASSCRTGGVDTQYF
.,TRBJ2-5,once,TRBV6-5,CATQDYQETQYF
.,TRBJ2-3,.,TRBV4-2,CASSQEGVVLSDTQYF
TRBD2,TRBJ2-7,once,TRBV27,CASGPSGRIDEQYF
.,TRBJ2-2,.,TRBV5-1,CASSLDWNTGELFF
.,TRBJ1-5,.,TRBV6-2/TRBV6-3,CASSYSKGKGGQPQHF
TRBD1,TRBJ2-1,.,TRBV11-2,CASSSGQPSSYNEQFF
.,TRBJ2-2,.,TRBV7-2,CASRGDLQELFF
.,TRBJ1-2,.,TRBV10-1,CASSDRQAYGYTF
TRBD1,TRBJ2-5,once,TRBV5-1,CASSSKTGEETQYF
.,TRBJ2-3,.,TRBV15,CATSRAPGQATQYF
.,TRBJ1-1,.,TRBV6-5,CASTPVPARSTEAFF
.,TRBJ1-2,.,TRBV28,CASSSTRWGYTF
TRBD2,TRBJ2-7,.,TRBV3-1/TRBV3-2,CASSRPGTSGGEQYF
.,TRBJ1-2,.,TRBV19,CASIKDRYNYGYTF
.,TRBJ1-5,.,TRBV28,CATFTYPPSHF
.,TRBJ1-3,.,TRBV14,CASSQDLSFRGGDSGNTIYF
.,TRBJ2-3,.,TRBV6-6,CASSQLGTDTQYF
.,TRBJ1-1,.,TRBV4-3,CASSQAHGNTEAFF
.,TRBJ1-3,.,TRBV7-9,CASSLHGRGGNTIYF
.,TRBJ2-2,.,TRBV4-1,CASSQILAGLNTGELFF